This paragraph covers one T cell receptor (beta chain) sequence. The sample belongs to a study of blood T cell repertoires in COVID-19. Study background: In each case, the material was cDNA or gDNA derived from T cells, B-cell-depleted T cells, or PBMCs.

Original analysis: From reference gene primer amplification, estimates of nucleated cell counts were derived. This table comes from immunoSEQ multiplex PCR, and its TCRdb copy is limited to in-frame clones, with some not included. That table supplies the V and J calls and clone size; D and trimming were determined from the DNA. The sample contains over 150,000 clones, approximately 88% of which appear only once. CDR3 length: 15 residues. V lost 1 base, J lost 9 bases, and 4 bases stayed unmatched. Per germline, CDR1 LNHDA and CDR2 SQIVND (reference sequence). The sequence derives from a man aged 18-30 years with active or convalescent COVID-19. The chain is built from TRBV19 and TRBJ1-6; 9 bases map to TRBD1. Specimen: peripheral blood. CDR3 loop: CASSIGGTGSSPLHF. For the CDR3, the DNA is TGTGCCAGTAGTATAGGAGGGACAGGGTCTTCACCCCTCCACTTT.